This T cell receptor beta chain was recovered during a study of T cell responses to AZD1222 COVID-19 vaccine. Broader study findings: Sampling captured repertoires only after the peak T cell response.

Some clones are missing from TCRdb's copy, which holds only in-frame ones; the method was immunoSEQ multiplex PCR. The sample has about 180,000 clones, 80% to 95% seen once. Germline CDR1 is SGHAT and CDR2 is FQNNGV. Trimming took 5 bases from V and 2 from J; bases not matched to a gene: 8. This CDR3 has 16 amino acids. Regarding this clone: The antigen remains unidentified.

This clonotype originated in an adult who received the AZD1222 COVID-19 vaccine. The sequences come from peripheral blood, collected 28 days after the second AZD1222 dose. The genes are TRBV11-2 and TRBJ2-7, with 11 bases aligning to TRBD2. This CDR3 is CASSRLLAGATYEQYF. The CDR3 bases are TGTGCCAGCAGCCGATTACTAGCGGGAGCAACCTACGAGCAGTACTTC.